This T cell receptor (beta chain) was recorded in a study of neurological immune-mediated disorders (dated by TCRdb to between 2018 and 2020). With regard to the full study: Peripheral blood TCR-beta repertoires from HTLV-I-associated myelopathy (HAM/TSP) patients, multiple sclerosis patients and healthy controls were compared by UMI-based sequencing. The cohort comprised roughly 69 subjects: approximately 15 HAM/TSP patients, 34 multiple sclerosis patients and about 20 healthy controls. Longitudinal HAM/TSP and healthy donors had 3 time-points each (about 3-45 month intervals). Longitudinal samples, technical triplicates and paired sorted CD4+ and CD8+ T-cell subsets, alongside PBMC samples, were included among the 90 to 130 TCR-beta libraries. What the research found in general, with its limitations: The highest TCR clonal expansion was observed in HAM/TSP patients, whereas the lowest was observed in MS patients, even when compared with healthy controls. No identical CDR3 amino acid sequences were found to be shared among expanded clones across subjects, suggesting that TCR-beta repertoires were private in all groups.

CDR1 and CDR2, looked up from the germline V gene, are SGHTA and FQGNSA. The CDR3, from cysteine to phenylalanine, totals 14 residues. Kept here is only the CDR3 DNA, which spans 42 bases and is read in frame from base 1. V drops 0 bases and J drops 2 bases, leaving 6 bases in between. What this sample's time point label stands for: longitudinal time-point 1 (baseline). For the unsorted PBMC libraries, 2 million PBMCs were stored in RNAlater at -80 degrees C until RNA extraction and were used to generate the libraries. Peripheral blood underwent Ficoll-Hypaque density gradient centrifugation to isolate PBMCs, which were then cryopreserved in liquid nitrogen. This clonotype came up many times. Its antigen is still unknown. Base qualities were left out, and no much larger clone turns up one base away. cDNA was synthesized by template-switch 5'RACE using a primer with a 10-nucleotide random unique molecular identifier that tagged each TCR transcript. Every sequencing run yielded over 170 million TCR-beta sequences covering 15-18 subjects. The RNeasy kit was used for extraction of total RNA. The KAPA Real-time Library Amplification kit was used to amplify TCR-beta VDJ regions with primers for the TCR constant region and the 5'RACE anchor. Sample indexes and Illumina adaptors were added in a first PCR, and a second PCR then increased library yield. After Ampure bead purification, the roughly 650 bp TCR product was size-selected on a 2% E-gel SizeSelection system. Before pooling, libraries had their quality checked on a Bioanalyzer, their concentration measured with Qubit, and their quantity determined with the Kapa Library Quantification kit. An Illumina HiSeq 2500 was used to sequence the libraries paired-end at 2 x 150 bp. To increase sequence diversity, roughly 23-30% phiX was spiked into each library pool. In the authors' own workflow: The UMI-based MiGEC pipeline processed quality-filtered reads and removed over 80% of raw TCR sequences during error correction. IMGT germline references were used for alignment of VDJ genes, and clonotypes were defined by a unique CDR3 amino acid sequence together with V-J genes. Clonal expansion, Shannon diversity and CDR3 relatedness were evaluated with VDJtools (CalcPairwiseDistances, ClusterSamples), while phylogenetic trees were built in CLCbio workbench. Using coefficient-of-variation modelling across technical triplicates, the study counted a clone as expanded if it had at least 8 unique UMIs. The raw public data were reprocessed by TCRdb itself: fastp quality trimming at Q25, MiXCR clonotype calling, in-frame beta chains only. Every CDR3 protein is listed once, alongside the most common genes and DNA of its rows. For this entry, the V and J calls and clone size follow TCRdb and not the study's own pipeline. This sample gives around 60,000 distinct CDR3 sequences in total; around 11% of them show up just once. 5% to 8.5% of the sample lies in the top ten.

The source material was PBMCs. The chain uses TRBV7-2 and TRBJ2-3; too little of a D gene remains to name it. The sequence derives from a male donor with HTLV-1-associated myelopathy (HAM/TSP). The CDR3 here reads CASSLAAYTDTQYF. The DNA sequence is as follows: TGTGCCAGCAGCTTAGCCGCGTACACAGATACGCAGTATTTT.